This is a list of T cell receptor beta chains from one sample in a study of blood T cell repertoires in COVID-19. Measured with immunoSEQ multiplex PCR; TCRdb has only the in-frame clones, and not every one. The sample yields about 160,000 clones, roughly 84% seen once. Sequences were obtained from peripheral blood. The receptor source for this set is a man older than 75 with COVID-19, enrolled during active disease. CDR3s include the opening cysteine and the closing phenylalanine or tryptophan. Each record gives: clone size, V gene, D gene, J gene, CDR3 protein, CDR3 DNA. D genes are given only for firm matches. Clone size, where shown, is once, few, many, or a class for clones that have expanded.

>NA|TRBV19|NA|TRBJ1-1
CASSRRQENTEAFF
TGTGCCAGTAGTCGCCGACAGGAGAACACTGAAGCTTTCTTT
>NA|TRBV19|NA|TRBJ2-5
CASSMGQGHETQYF
TGTGCCAGTAGTATGGGGCAGGGCCACGAGACCCAGTACTTC
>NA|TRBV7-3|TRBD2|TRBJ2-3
CASSLIGGLDTDTQYF
TGTGCCAGCAGCTTAATCGGGGGGTTAGACACAGATACGCAGTATTTT
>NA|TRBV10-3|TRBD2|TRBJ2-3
CAITGGDTQYF
TGTGCCATCACCGGGGGGGATACGCAGTATTTT
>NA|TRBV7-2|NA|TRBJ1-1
CASSDQSRGMNTEAFF
TGTGCCAGCAGCGACCAATCCCGGGGGATGAACACTGAAGCTTTCTTT
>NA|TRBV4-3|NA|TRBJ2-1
CASSQEAGIYNEQFF
TGCGCCAGCAGCCAAGAGGCAGGGATCTACAATGAGCAGTTCTTC
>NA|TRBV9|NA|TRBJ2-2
CASGYGSRGKLFF
TGTGCCAGCGGTTATGGGTCCCGCGGGAAGCTGTTTTTT
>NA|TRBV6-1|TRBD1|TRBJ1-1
CASSDTGTGNTEAFF
TGTGCCAGCAGTGACACCGGGACAGGGAACACTGAAGCTTTCTTT
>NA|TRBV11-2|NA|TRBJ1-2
CASSLDRQSYGYTF
TGTGCCAGCAGCTTAGATCGACAGAGCTATGGCTACACCTTC
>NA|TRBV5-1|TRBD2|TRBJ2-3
CASSPVAGEDTQYF
TGCGCCAGCAGCCCCGTAGCGGGGGAGGATACGCAGTATTTT
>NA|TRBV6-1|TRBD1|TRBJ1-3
CASSDWTGQMSSGNTIYF
TGTGCCAGCAGTGACTGGACGGGACAGATGAGCTCTGGAAACACCATATATTTT
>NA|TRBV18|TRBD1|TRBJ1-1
CASSPITGQGNTEAFF
TGTGCCAGCTCACCGATTACGGGACAGGGGAACACTGAAGCTTTCTTT
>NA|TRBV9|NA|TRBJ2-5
CASSGGVETQYF
TGTGCCAGCAGCGGGGGAGTCGAGACCCAGTACTTC
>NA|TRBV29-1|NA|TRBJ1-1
CSVEVGGGTEAFF
TGCAGCGTTGAAGTGGGAGGGGGCACTGAAGCTTTCTTT
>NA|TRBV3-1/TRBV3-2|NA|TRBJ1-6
CASSPRGYNSPLHF
TGTGCCAGCAGCCCCAGGGGTTATAATTCACCCCTCCACTTT
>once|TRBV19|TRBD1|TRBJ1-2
CASSPQTGANYGYTF
TGTGCCAGTAGTCCCCAAACAGGGGCTAACTATGGCTACACCTTC
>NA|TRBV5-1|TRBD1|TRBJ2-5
CASSWGTGKKTQYF
TGCGCCAGCAGCTGGGGGACAGGAAAGAAGACCCAGTACTTC
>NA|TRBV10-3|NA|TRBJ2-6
CAISGTGFGANVLTF
TGTGCCATCAGCGGTACAGGGTTTGGGGCCAACGTCCTGACTTTC
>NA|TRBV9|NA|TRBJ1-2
CASSGYPGQQVYGYTF
TGTGCCAGCAGCGGGTACCCAGGACAGCAGGTCTATGGCTACACCTTC
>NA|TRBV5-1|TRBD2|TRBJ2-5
CASSRSKTPSGMETQYF
TGCGCCAGCAGCCGCTCCAAGACCCCTAGCGGAATGGAGACCCAGTACTTC
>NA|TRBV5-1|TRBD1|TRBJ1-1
CASSGGQGALTEAFF
TGCGCCAGCAGCGGGGGACAGGGTGCCCTCACTGAAGCTTTCTTT
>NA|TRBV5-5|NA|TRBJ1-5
CASSLAGQRNQPQHF
TGTGCCAGCAGCTTGGCCGGACAGAGGAATCAGCCCCAGCATTTT
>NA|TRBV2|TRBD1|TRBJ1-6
CASSEEGQGFSPLHF
TGTGCCAGCAGTGAAGAGGGACAGGGATTTTCACCCCTCCACTTT
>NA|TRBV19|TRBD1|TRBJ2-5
CASSTRDRGRTQYF
TGTGCCAGTAGTACCCGCGACAGGGGAAGGACCCAGTACTTC
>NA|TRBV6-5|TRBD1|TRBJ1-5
CASSFGQGNQPQHF
TGTGCCAGCAGTTTTGGACAGGGCAATCAGCCCCAGCATTTT
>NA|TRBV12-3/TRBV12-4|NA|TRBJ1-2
CASSLGQVYGYTF
TGTGCCAGCAGTTTAGGTCAGGTTTATGGCTACACCTTC
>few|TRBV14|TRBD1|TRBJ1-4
CASSTSGTGGKKLFF
TGTGCCAGCAGTACCTCCGGGACAGGGGGCAAAAAACTGTTTTTT
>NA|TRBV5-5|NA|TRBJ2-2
CASSLLSRTGELFF
TGTGCCAGCAGCCTGCTATCACGCACCGGGGAGCTGTTTTTT
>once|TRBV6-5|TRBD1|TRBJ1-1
CASSYSWSGGSEAFF
TGTGCCAGCAGTTACTCGTGGTCAGGGGGTTCTGAAGCTTTCTTT
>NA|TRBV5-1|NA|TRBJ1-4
CASSLGSTNEKLFF
TGCGCCAGCAGCTTGGGAAGCACTAATGAAAAACTGTTTTTT
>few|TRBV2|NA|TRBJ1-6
CASLAVTYNSPLHF
TGTGCCAGCCTGGCAGTAACCTATAATTCACCCCTCCACTTT
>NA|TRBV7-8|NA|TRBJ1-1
CASSSRAGILQVSTEAFF
TGTGCCAGCAGCTCTAGGGCGGGGATCCTACAGGTCAGCACTGAAGCTTTCTTT
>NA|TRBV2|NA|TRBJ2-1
CASRSTGYNEQFF
TGTGCCAGCAGGTCAACGGGGTACAATGAGCAGTTCTTC
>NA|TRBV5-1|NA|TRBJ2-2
CASSEAPGYSANTGELFF
TGCGCCAGCAGCGAAGCTCCGGGGTACTCCGCGAACACCGGGGAGCTGTTTTTT
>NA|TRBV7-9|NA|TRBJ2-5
CASSSPGKGDQETQYF
TGTGCCAGCAGCTCTCCAGGGAAAGGGGACCAAGAGACCCAGTACTTC
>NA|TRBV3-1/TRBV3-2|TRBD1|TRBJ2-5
CASSLRQGAGETQYF
TGTGCCAGCAGCCTGAGACAGGGGGCGGGGGAGACCCAGTACTTC
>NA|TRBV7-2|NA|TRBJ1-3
CASSLGGIRSGNTIYF
TGTGCCAGCAGCTTAGGTGGCATTCGCTCTGGAAACACCATATATTTT
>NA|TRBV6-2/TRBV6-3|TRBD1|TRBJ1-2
CASSYGQGWNYGYTF
TGTGCCAGCAGTTACGGACAGGGATGGAACTACGGCTACACCTTC
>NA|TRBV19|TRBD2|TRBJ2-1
CASSHPRTSGGYNEQFF
TGTGCCAGTAGCCATCCCCGGACTAGCGGGGGTTACAATGAGCAGTTCTTC
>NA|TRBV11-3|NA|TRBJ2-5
CASSSDRKQETQYF
TGTGCCAGCAGCTCCGACAGGAAGCAAGAGACCCAGTACTTC
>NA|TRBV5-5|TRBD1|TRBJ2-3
CASSSQGVTDTQYF
TGTGCCAGCAGCTCACAGGGGGTCACAGATACGCAGTATTTT
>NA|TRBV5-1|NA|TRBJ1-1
CASSSLQGRNTEAFF
TGCGCCAGCAGCTCCCTCCAGGGTAGGAACACTGAAGCTTTCTTT
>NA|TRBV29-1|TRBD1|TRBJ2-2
CSLRGTDTGELFF
TGCAGCTTGAGGGGGACAGACACCGGGGAGCTGTTTTTT
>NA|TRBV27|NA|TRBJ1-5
CASSLSGDSNQPQHF
TGTGCCAGCAGTTTATCCGGTGATAGCAATCAGCCCCAGCATTTT
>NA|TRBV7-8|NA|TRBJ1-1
CASTRTLTTRGTEAFF
TGTGCCAGCACGCGAACTTTGACCACGCGGGGCACTGAAGCTTTCTTT
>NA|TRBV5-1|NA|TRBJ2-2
CASSLGRGLANTGELFF
TGCGCCAGCAGCTTGGGGCGGGGTCTCGCGAACACCGGGGAGCTGTTTTTT
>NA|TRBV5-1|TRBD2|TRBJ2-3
CASSLGTSGVLTDTQYF
TGCGCCAGCAGCTTGGGGACTAGCGGGGTACTCACAGATACGCAGTATTTT
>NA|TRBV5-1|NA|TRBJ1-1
CASSAVGRVAFF
TGCGCCAGCAGCGCGGTTGGCAGGGTTGCTTTCTTT
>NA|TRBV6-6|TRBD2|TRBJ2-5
CASSYSGLAGAGGQYF
TGTGCCAGCAGTTACAGCGGACTAGCGGGAGCTGGGGGCCAGTACTTC
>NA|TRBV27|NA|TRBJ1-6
CASSLSGVGSPLHF
TGTGCCAGCAGTTTATCAGGGGTGGGTTCACCCCTCCACTTT
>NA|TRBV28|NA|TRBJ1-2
CASTLRGGNNYGYTF
TGTGCCAGCACCCTTCGGGGAGGGAATAACTATGGCTACACCTTC
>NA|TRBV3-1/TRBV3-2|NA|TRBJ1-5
CASSQDRNRPPQHF
TGTGCCAGCAGCCAAGATAGGAACAGACCGCCCCAGCATTTT
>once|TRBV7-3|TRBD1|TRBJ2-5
CASSLNGQGGETQYF
TGTGCCAGCAGCTTAAATGGACAGGGTGGGGAGACCCAGTACTTC
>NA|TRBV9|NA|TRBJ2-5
CASRGPGETQYF
TGTGCCAGCAGGGGTCCGGGGGAGACCCAGTACTTC
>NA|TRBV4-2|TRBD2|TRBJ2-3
CASSRTTGGGTDTQYF
TGTGCCAGCAGCCGAACCACCGGGGGGGGCACAGATACGCAGTATTTT
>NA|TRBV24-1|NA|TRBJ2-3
CATSDRRGTSTDTQYF
TGTGCCACCAGTGACCGTCGGGGGACTAGCACAGATACGCAGTATTTT
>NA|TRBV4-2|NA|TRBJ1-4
CASSLPAADEKLFF
TGTGCCAGCAGCCTCCCTGCGGCAGATGAAAAACTGTTTTTT